These T cell receptor beta chains were read from a single sample in a study of blood T cell repertoires in COVID-19. Clones were read by immunoSEQ multiplex PCR, and TCRdb kept only the in-frame ones, dropping some. The table includes 99,000 or so clones, approximately 80% detected once. The sample comprised peripheral blood. These receptors all stem from a woman aged 65 to 85 with acute or convalescent COVID-19. Both conserved end residues are part of each CDR3. A D gene is named only where the DNA matches it firmly. Some rows have no size entry. The others give once, few or many, or a class for an expanded clone.

clone_size d_call j_call v_call cdr3_nt cdr3_aa
- - TRBJ2-6 TRBV24-1 TGTGCCACCAGTCCGACAGGGGCCAACGTCCTGACTTTC CATSPTGANVLTF
- - TRBJ1-5 TRBV30 TGTGCCTGGAGTGCCGGGGGGTTCGGATATAGCAATCAGCCCCAGCATTTT CAWSAGGFGYSNQPQHF
- TRBD2 TRBJ2-4 TRBV10-3 TGTGCCACCGCGGGAGGGGTCGAGGGGGGAAACATTCAGTACTTC CATAGGVEGGNIQYF
- - TRBJ2-5 TRBV11-2 TGTGCCAGCAGCTACTACTCGGGGGTCACAGAGACCCAGTACTTC CASSYYSGVTETQYF
- - TRBJ1-1 TRBV15 TGTGCCACCAGCCCAAGAGGCCAGGGGTACACTGAAGCTTTCTTT CATSPRGQGYTEAFF
- TRBD1 TRBJ2-5 TRBV2 TGTGCCAGCAGGGGACCACAGGGGGGTGAGACCCAGTACTTC CASRGPQGGETQYF
- - TRBJ1-4 TRBV19 TGTGCCAGTAGTCCCGAAGGGCTCGGAGGTAATGAAAAACTGTTTTTT CASSPEGLGGNEKLFF
- - TRBJ2-7 TRBV7-6 TGTGCCAGCAGCTTAAATCCGGACACAGCCTCCTACGAGCAGTACTTC CASSLNPDTASYEQYF
- - TRBJ1-3 TRBV30 TGTGCCTGGAACAGGCCCGGGACTTACTCTGGAAACACCATATATTTT CAWNRPGTYSGNTIYF
- - TRBJ2-1 TRBV21-1 TGTGCCAGCAGGGCTAGCGAATCCTACAATGAGCAGTTCTTC CASRASESYNEQFF
- TRBD1 TRBJ1-2 TRBV27 TGTGCCAGCACCATCGGGGACAGGGTACCAGGGTCTAACTATGGCTACACCTTC CASTIGDRVPGSNYGYTF
- TRBD1 TRBJ1-2 TRBV28 TGTGCCAGCAGTCCCCCGACAGGGACCCATGGCTACACCTTC CASSPPTGTHGYTF
- TRBD1 TRBJ1-2 TRBV12-3/TRBV12-4 TGTGCCAGCAGTCGACCAGGGGGCGGCTACACCTTC CASSRPGGGYTF
- TRBD1 TRBJ1-1 TRBV6-6 TGTGCCAGCAGTTACCGGGACAGAGGCACTGAAGCTTTCTTT CASSYRDRGTEAFF
- TRBD1 TRBJ1-4 TRBV28 TGTGCCAGCAGTTCTACAGGGGCCACTAATGAAAAACTGTTTTTT CASSSTGATNEKLFF
- - TRBJ1-4 TRBV30 TGTGCCTGGAGTGTTGACAGACTTAATGAAAAACTGTTTTTT CAWSVDRLNEKLFF
- TRBD2 TRBJ2-1 TRBV19 TGTGCCAGTAGTGGGCGGGAGCGCTACAATGAGCAGTTCTTC CASSGRERYNEQFF
- - TRBJ1-1 TRBV7-2 TGTGCCAGCACCGAAAATGGGGGGTTCAACACTGAAGCTTTCTTT CASTENGGFNTEAFF
- TRBD1 TRBJ1-2 TRBV30 TGTGCCTGGGAGGGACAGGTGGATGGCTACACCTTC CAWEGQVDGYTF
- - TRBJ1-5 TRBV5-5 TGTGCCAGCAGCCGCTCGGGTGGAAGCAATCAGCCCCAGCATTTT CASSRSGGSNQPQHF
- - TRBJ2-5 TRBV19 TGTGCCAGTAGTATAGGAGCTCAAGAGACCCAGTACTTC CASSIGAQETQYF
- - TRBJ2-2 TRBV5-4 TGTGCCAGCAGAACGTCCAGGGCCGCGAACACCGGGGAGCTGTTTTTT CASRTSRAANTGELFF
few - TRBJ2-5 TRBV5-1 TGCGCCAGCGTTTGGGGATGGGGCTCACAAGAGACCCAGTACTTC CASVWGWGSQETQYF
once - TRBJ2-7 TRBV2 TGTGCCAGCAGTGAAGGGGGGCTCTCCTACGAGCAGTACTTC CASSEGGLSYEQYF
- - TRBJ1-2 TRBV7-2 TGTGCCAGCAGCTTCTCGGAGGGAAGACGTGGCTACACCTTC CASSFSEGRRGYTF
- - TRBJ2-2 TRBV4-2 TGTGCCAGCAGCCAAGAATACCTAGCGCGGACCGGGGAGCTGTTTTTT CASSQEYLARTGELFF
- - TRBJ1-2 TRBV6-6 TGTGCCAGCACCGAGTTGGCGGGGTTTAACTATGGCTACACCTTC CASTELAGFNYGYTF
- - TRBJ1-1 TRBV12-3/TRBV12-4 TGTGCCAGCAGCCCCGCCCCTCCTTCGGGAGCTTTCTTT CASSPAPPSGAFF
- - TRBJ2-1 TRBV6-6 - CASSSSSGTYNEQFF
- TRBD2 TRBJ2-3 TRBV18 TGTGCCAGCTCACCCCTCACTAGCGGGGGGCTCTCTAGCACAGATACGCAGTATTTT CASSPLTSGGLSSTDTQYF
- - TRBJ2-7 TRBV5-1 TGCGCCAGCAGCTTGGACCCCAGCGGGTTAGGACCCTACGAGCAGTACTTC CASSLDPSGLGPYEQYF
- TRBD1 TRBJ1-6 TRBV7-9 TGTGCCAGCAGCTTAGAGGGACAGAGGCCAAGTTCACCCCTCCACTTT CASSLEGQRPSSPLHF
- - TRBJ1-1 TRBV4-1 TGCGCCAGCAGCCTTGCCACAGGGTTGAACACTGAAGCTTTCTTT CASSLATGLNTEAFF
- TRBD1 TRBJ2-2 TRBV7-6 TGTGCCAGCAGCCCGGGACAGGGTGTGGGCACCGGGGAGCTGTTTTTT CASSPGQGVGTGELFF
- TRBD1 TRBJ1-2 TRBV5-4 TGTGCCAGCAGCGGGACAGGTGGATATGGCTACACCTTC CASSGTGGYGYTF
- TRBD1 TRBJ1-3 TRBV7-2 TGTGCCAGCACGGACAGGGAGAGCTCTGGAAACACCATATATTTT CASTDRESSGNTIYF
- TRBD1 TRBJ2-1 TRBV30 TGTGCCTGGAGTGGGCGACAGGGTGGGTTCTTC CAWSGRQGGFF
- TRBD2 TRBJ2-3 TRBV7-9 TGTGCCAGCAGCTTAGGAAACCCGGGACTAGCGGGACACACAGATACGCAGTATTTT CASSLGNPGLAGHTDTQYF
- - TRBJ1-2 TRBV3-1/TRBV3-2 TGTGCCAGCAGCCAAGCTAAAAGGGGTGGCTACACCTTC CASSQAKRGGYTF
- TRBD2 TRBJ2-2 TRBV4-3 TGCGCCAGCAGCCAAGTTAGCGGGGCGGCCGGGGAGCTGTTTTTT CASSQVSGAAGELFF
few - TRBJ1-6 TRBV6-5 TGTGCCAGCAGTTCCAGGGATGGCCTGCGGAATTCACCCCTCCACTTT CASSSRDGLRNSPLHF
- - TRBJ1-2 TRBV4-2 TGTGCCAGCAGCCCCCGGGCAGGGGATTTCTATGGCTACACCTTC CASSPRAGDFYGYTF
- TRBD1 TRBJ2-1 TRBV19 TGTGCCAGTAGTATAGCCCGTTACAGGGGGCGAACTTCCTACAATGAGCAGTTCTTC CASSIARYRGRTSYNEQFF
- TRBD1 TRBJ1-6 TRBV5-4 TGTGCCAGCAGCTTGGATATACCTACAGGGGATAATAATTCACCCCTCCACTTT CASSLDIPTGDNNSPLHF
- TRBD1 TRBJ2-3 TRBV3-1/TRBV3-2 TGTGCCAGCAGCCAACCCACGGACAGGGTTGCAGATACGCAGTATTTT CASSQPTDRVADTQYF
- - TRBJ1-2 TRBV7-9 TGTGCCAGCAGCTTCGGTGCAGGGGTAGGTGGCTACACCTTC CASSFGAGVGGYTF
- - TRBJ1-2 TRBV6-5 TGTGCCAGCAGTTACTCCCCCAGGGCCTATGGCTACACCTTC CASSYSPRAYGYTF
once - TRBJ1-1 TRBV4-3 TGCGCCAGCAGCCAAGATGACTCGAACACTGAAGCTTTCTTT CASSQDDSNTEAFF
- - TRBJ1-2 TRBV6-5 TGTGCCAGCAGTTACCTATCAAGCCCCTATGGCTACACCTTC CASSYLSSPYGYTF
once - TRBJ2-7 TRBV4-1 TGCGCCAGCAGCCCTGGACATCGCAGCTCCTACGAGCAGTACTTC CASSPGHRSSYEQYF
- TRBD1 TRBJ1-1 TRBV6-5 TGTGCCAACCGCGACTTACAGGGGCGAGCTTTCTTT CANRDLQGRAFF
- TRBD2 TRBJ2-5 TRBV28 TGTGCCAGCAGCTCGACTAGCGGACAAGAGACCCAGTACTTC CASSSTSGQETQYF